These 20 T cell receptor beta chains originate from one sample sequenced in a study of vaccination effects on CD4 cells after COVID-19. Their specific antigens are unknown. Culturing for around 10 days preceded CD4+ T cell isolation. TCRdb keeps only in-frame clones here, not all; method: immunoSEQ multiplex PCR. Of some 36,000 clones detected, around 63% appear once; the ten largest clones hold around 3.8%. Sequencing was performed on CD4+ T cells from PBMCs cultured without peptide, taken before COVID-19 vaccination. Receptors were obtained from a human donor who received a COVID-19 vaccine.

Here the CDR3 DNA reads TGTGCCAGCAGTGTGGACCTGAATGAAAAACTGTTTTTT. Translated: CASSVDLNEKLFF. J is TRBJ1-4 and V is TRBV6-2 or TRBV6-3; D remains ambiguous. Germline CDR1 MNHEY, CDR2 SVGEGT. This CDR3 spans 13 amino acids. V shed 5 bases and J shed 5 bases, with 9 bases lying between them.

This rearrangement joins TRBV3-1 (or the pseudogene TRBV3-2) to TRBJ2-1; TRBD2 might be the D (5 bases). This CDR3 region has 12 residues. Germline CDR1 LGHDT, CDR2 YNNKEL (reference sequence). Trimming removed 4 bases at V and 9 bases at J, with 10 bases between. As DNA, the CDR3 is TGTGCCAGCAGCCGGCTGAGCGGTGAGCAGTTCTTC. Protein: CASSRLSGEQFF.

DNA of the CDR3: TGTGCCAGCAGCCACGGGGGCGGGGGCGAGCAGTACTTC. This encodes CASSHGGGGEQYF. V is TRBV6-5 and J is TRBJ2-7, with D possibly matching TRBD2 (7 bases). Germline loops: CDR1 MNHEY, CDR2 SVGAGI. This CDR3 is built from 13 residues. V was cut by 6 bases and J by 6 bases, with 15 bases left in between.

The V call is TRBV18, the J call TRBJ1-1, with a possible D match to TRBD1 (5 bases). This CDR3 region has 13 residues. Trimming left V 6 bases short and J 2 bases short, with 10 bases between. The germline CDR1 and CDR2 sequences are KGHSH and LQKENI. The CDR3, as DNA: TGTGCCAGCTCCTCGGGGCCAAACACTGAAGCTTTCTTT. Translating gives CASSSGPNTEAFF.

The table lists this clone with a count of one. The CDR3, as DNA: TGCAGCGTCCCTAACAGCGGGGTCGGGGGTGAGCAGTTCTTC. As protein: CSVPNSGVGGEQFF. The chain uses TRBV29-1 and TRBJ2-1; 7 bases map to TRBD2. CDR1 is SQVTM and CDR2 is ANQGSEA in the germline V gene. Germline trimming cut 6 bases from V and 9 bases from J; bases unmatched to any gene: 14. This CDR3 has 14 residues.

This clone came up once. The chain recombines TRBV2 with TRBJ2-6, with TRBD1 matching 7 bases. With V trimmed by 6 bases and J by 7 bases, 3 bases remained unmatched. Germline CDR1 and CDR2: SNHLY and FYNNEI. The CDR3 length is 13 residues. CDR3 protein: CASSQGVANVLTF. CDR3 DNA: TGTGCCAGCAGCCAGGGGGTTGCCAACGTCCTGACTTTC.

The rearrangement joins TRBV4-2 to TRBJ2-1; D may be TRBD2 (6 bases). The CDR3 covers 15 residues. Trimming took off 1 base at V and 6 bases at J, with 13 bases between the two ends. Germline CDR1 is LGHNA and CDR2 is YNFKEQ. The CDR3, as DNA: TGTGCCAGCAGCCAAGGTAATAGCGGCATCAATGAGCAGTTCTTC. Amino acids: CASSQGNSGINEQFF.

The chain carries TRBV5-1 and TRBJ1-1; possibly TRBD1 for D (6 bases). CDR3 length: 16 amino acids. The V end was cut by 3 bases, the J end by 1 base, with 16 bases between. Germline V gene sequence: CDR1 SGHRS, CDR2 YFSETQ. The CDR3 nucleotides read TGCGCCAGCAGCTCAAGGGGGGGGATCCCGAACACTGAAGCTTTCTTT. Amino acids: CASSSRGGIPNTEAFF. Filled out from reference TRBV5-1 and TRBJ1-1, the complete variable domain reads KAGVTQTPRYLIKTRGQQVTLSCSPISGHRSVSWYQQTPGQGLQFLFEYFSETQRNKGNFPGRFSGRQFSNSRSEMNVSTLELGDSALYLCASSSRGGIPNTEAFFGQGTRLTVV.

This clone occurred a few times. The gene calls are TRBV5-4 and TRBJ2-7; D remains ambiguous. CDR1 and CDR2 (germline): SGHNT, YYREEE (reference sequence). Between the trimmed V and J ends, which lost 4 bases and 0 bases, there was a span of 8 bases. The CDR3 has 13 amino acids. The CDR3 here is CASSHISSYEQYF. The CDR3 coding sequence is TGTGCCAGCAGCCACATCAGCTCCTACGAGCAGTACTTC.

The rearrangement joins TRBV19 to TRBJ1-5; D perhaps matches TRBD1 (5 bases). CDR3 length: 15 amino acids. Germline lookup yields CDR1 LNHDA and CDR2 SQIVND (reference sequence). V lost 3 bases and J 11 bases, leaving 20 bases between the germline ends. For the CDR3, the DNA is TGTGCCAGTAGTATTGGCGACAGACTTAGAGGGGCCCAGCATTTT. Translated: CASSIGDRLRGAQHF.

V and J are TRBV10-3 and TRBJ2-7; 10 positions match TRBD2. Trimming cost V 9 bases and J 4 bases; bases outside gene matches: 15. Germline lookup yields CDR1 ENHRY and CDR2 SYGVKD. The CDR3 is 16 amino acids. DNA of the CDR3: TGTGCCATTGCCCGGGACACAGGACTAGCGGATTACGAGCAGTACTTC. The encoded protein is CAIARDTGLADYEQYF.

This clone has just a few counts. J is TRBJ2-1 and V is TRBV4-1, with D unclear. The CDR3 totals 15 residues. V was trimmed by 0 bases and J by 1 base, leaving 7 bases between them. The germline V gene has CDR1 MGHRA and CDR2 YSYEKL. This CDR3 is CASSQEHTSYNEQFF. CDR3 DNA sequence: TGCGCCAGCAGCCAAGAACATACTTCCTACAATGAGCAGTTCTTC.

This clone occurred a few times. V is TRBV7-2 and J is TRBJ2-7; D not certain. The germline V and J ends were trimmed by 4 bases and 3 bases, with 7 bases remaining between them. The CDR3 has 12 amino acids. Germline V gene data show CDR1 as SGHTA and CDR2 as FQGNSA. The CDR3 DNA sequence: TGTGCCAGCAGCTCAATCGGCTACGAGCAGTACTTC. Its protein is CASSSIGYEQYF.

This chain links TRBV19 with TRBJ2-1; 9 bases line up with TRBD2. V lost 3 bases, J lost 6 bases, and 3 bases stayed unmatched. CDR3 size: 14 residues. Germline V gene data show CDR1 as LNHDA and CDR2 as SQIVND (reference sequence). This CDR3 reads CASSIQLAGNEQFF. The CDR3 region has the DNA TGTGCCAGTAGTATTCAACTAGCGGGCAATGAGCAGTTCTTC.

The chain employs TRBV6-5 and TRBJ1-5; D gene unclear. CDR3 length: 13 residues. Germline V gives CDR1 MNHEY, CDR2 SVGAGI. Trimming stripped 2 bases from V and 2 bases from J, with 4 bases between. The CDR3 loop is CASSYGRNQPQHF. CDR3 in DNA: TGTGCCAGCAGTTACGGTCGCAATCAGCCCCAGCATTTT.

This sequence joins TRBV12-3 or TRBV12-4 and TRBJ2-1, with a possible D match to TRBD2 (6 bases). The CDR3 totals 12 residues. The V gene lost 5 bases and the J gene lost 8 bases, with 10 bases spanning the gap. This chain's CDR3 is CASSLAGYEQFF. In DNA form, the CDR3 reads TGTGCCAGCAGTCTCGCGGGGTATGAGCAGTTCTTC.

This chain joins TRBV5-1 and TRBJ1-6, with D maybe TRBD1 (5 bases). CDR1 is SGHRS, CDR2 YFSETQ, per germline. CDR3 length: 14 residues. Trimming shortened V by 2 bases and J by 10 bases, and 13 bases separated the two germline ends. CDR3 in amino acids: CASSFDRGPSPLHF. In nucleotides, the CDR3 is TGCGCCAGCAGCTTTGACCGGGGACCCTCACCCCTCCACTTT.

The rearrangement uses TRBV30 and TRBJ2-2, with D hard to call. Trimming stripped 5 bases from V and 1 base from J, with 5 bases between. CDR1 is GTSNPN and CDR2 is SVGIG in the germline V gene (reference sequence). The CDR3 totals 12 residues. CDR3 sequence (DNA): TGTGCCTGGGGGCAGAACACCGGGGAGCTGTTTTTT. Translating it yields CAWGQNTGELFF.

The chain has TRBV5-4 and TRBJ2-7; 8 bases fit TRBD2. Germline V CDR1 and CDR2: SGHNT, YYREEE (reference sequence). With 9 bases clipped from V and 0 bases from J, the junction kept 5 bases outside the gene matches. CDR3 length: 13 residues. The CDR3 is CAIGLAGSYEQYF. The DNA of the CDR3 is TGTGCCATAGGACTAGCAGGCTCCTACGAGCAGTACTTC.

A word on this clone: The same CDR3 is also encoded by other DNA sequences in this sample. The CDR3 sequence: CASSYSRQQNTEAFF. DNA of the CDR3: TGTGCCAGCAGTTACTCGAGGCAGCAGAACACTGAAGCTTTCTTT. V gene TRBV6-5 combines with J gene TRBJ1-1; D is uncertain. Trimming removed 0 bases at V and 1 base at J, with 9 bases between. CDR1 and CDR2 from the germline V gene are MNHEY and SVGAGI. This CDR3 contains 15 residues.